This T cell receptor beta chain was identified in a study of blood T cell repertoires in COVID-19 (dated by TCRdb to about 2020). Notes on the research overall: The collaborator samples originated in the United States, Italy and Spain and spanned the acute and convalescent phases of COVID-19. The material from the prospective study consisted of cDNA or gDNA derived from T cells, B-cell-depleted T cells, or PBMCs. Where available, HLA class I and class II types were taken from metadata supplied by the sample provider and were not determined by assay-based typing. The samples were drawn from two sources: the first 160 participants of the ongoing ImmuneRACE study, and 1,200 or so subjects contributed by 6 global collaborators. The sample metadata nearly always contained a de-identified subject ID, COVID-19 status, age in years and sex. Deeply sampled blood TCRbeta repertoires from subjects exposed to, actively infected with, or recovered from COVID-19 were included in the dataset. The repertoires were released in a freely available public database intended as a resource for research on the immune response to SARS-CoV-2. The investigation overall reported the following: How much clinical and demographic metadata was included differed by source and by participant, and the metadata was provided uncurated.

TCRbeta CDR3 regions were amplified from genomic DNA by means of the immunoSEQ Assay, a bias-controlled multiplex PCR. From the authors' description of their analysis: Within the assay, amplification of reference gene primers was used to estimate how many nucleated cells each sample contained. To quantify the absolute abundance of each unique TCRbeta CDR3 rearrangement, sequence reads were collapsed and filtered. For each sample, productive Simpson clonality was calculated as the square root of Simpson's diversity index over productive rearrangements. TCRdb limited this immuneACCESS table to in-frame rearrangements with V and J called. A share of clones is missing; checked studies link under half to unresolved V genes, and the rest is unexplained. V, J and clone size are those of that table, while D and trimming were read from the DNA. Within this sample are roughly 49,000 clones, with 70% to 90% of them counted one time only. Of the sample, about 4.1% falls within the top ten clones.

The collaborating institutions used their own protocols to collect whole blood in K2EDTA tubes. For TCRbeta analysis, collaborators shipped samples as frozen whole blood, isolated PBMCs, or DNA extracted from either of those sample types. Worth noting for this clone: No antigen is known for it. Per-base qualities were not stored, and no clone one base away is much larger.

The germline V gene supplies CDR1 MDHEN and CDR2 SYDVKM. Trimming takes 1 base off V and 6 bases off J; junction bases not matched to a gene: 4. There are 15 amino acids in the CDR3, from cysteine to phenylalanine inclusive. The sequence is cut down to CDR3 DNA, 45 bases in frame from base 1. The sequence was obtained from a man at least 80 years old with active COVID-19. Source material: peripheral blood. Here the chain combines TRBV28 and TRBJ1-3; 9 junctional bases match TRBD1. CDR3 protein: CASSLLGQGTNTIYF. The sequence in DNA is TGTGCCAGCAGTTTATTAGGACAGGGGACAAACACCATATATTTT.